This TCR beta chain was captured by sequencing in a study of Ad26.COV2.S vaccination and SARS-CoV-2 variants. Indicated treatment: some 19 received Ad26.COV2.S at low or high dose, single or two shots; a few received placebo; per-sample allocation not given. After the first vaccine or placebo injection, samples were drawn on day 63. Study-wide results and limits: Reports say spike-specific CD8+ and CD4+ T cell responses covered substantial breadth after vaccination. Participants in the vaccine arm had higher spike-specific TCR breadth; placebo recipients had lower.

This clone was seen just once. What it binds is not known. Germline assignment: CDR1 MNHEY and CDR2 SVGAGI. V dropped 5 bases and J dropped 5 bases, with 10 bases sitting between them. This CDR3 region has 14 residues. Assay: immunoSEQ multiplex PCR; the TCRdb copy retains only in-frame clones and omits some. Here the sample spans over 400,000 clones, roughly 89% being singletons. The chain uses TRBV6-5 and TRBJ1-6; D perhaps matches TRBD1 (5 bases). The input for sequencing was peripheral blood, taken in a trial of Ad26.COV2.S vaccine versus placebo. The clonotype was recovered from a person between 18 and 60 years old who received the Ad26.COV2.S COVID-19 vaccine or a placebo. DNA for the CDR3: TGTGCCAGCAGTCTTCTAGGGGATAATTCACCCCTCCACTTT. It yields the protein CASSLLGDNSPLHF.